This TCR beta chain is from a study of shared clonotypes between healthy human individuals (dated by TCRdb to the early 2020s). At the level of the whole study: Three men and a couple of women, aged 18 to 49 years, made up the cohort. For each donor, three plates each were used for CD4 naive and CD4 memory, two plates were used for CD8 naive, and one plate was used for CD8 memory. Blood TCR repertoires of roughly five healthy adults were deeply sequenced to estimate repertoire size and the extent of clonotype sharing between individuals. To increase sequencing depth and limit assay-specific biases, different laboratories used diverse techniques to prepare libraries and sequence TCR repertoires. Between about 0.85 and 9.5 billion PBMCs per donor were obtained by leukapheresis.

CDR1 and CDR2 are drawn from the germline V gene: SNHLY, FYNNEI. Trimming accounts for 5 bases at V and 3 bases at J, while the number of junction bases matched to no gene is 8. The CDR3 goes from the cysteine to the phenylalanine over 15 residues. The retained sequence is limited to the CDR3, 45 bases, with the frame set at the first base. TCR CDR3 regions were amplified from genomic DNA by multiplex PCR using the deep immunoSEQ assay. Extracted genomic DNA from each cell subset was distributed evenly across all wells of several immunoSEQ 96-well plates, and each plate was treated as a replicate. For sorted subsets, each replicate PCR was loaded with 150 to 250 ng genomic DNA, equivalent to roughly 30,000 T cell genomes. The purified libraries were quantified using a Qubit 3.0 fluorometer, sized with a Bioanalyzer 2100, and then quantified again using the KAPA Library Quantification kit. A separate single-read 150-cycle Illumina NextSeq 550 flow cell was used to sequence each immunoSEQ 96-well plate. Turning to the authors' computational methods: The immunoSEQ output contained only junctional sequences without quality scores, so filtering could not match that applied to full-length reads. Sequences were annotated with PyIR, a Python wrapper for IgBLAST v1.9, and V/J genes and CDR3 were assigned using IMGT germline references. Any read was removed if the V/J assignment was weak (E-value above 1e-6), the CDR3 was missing, or the read contained stop codons, out-of-frame junctions, or ambiguous translated residues. V3J clonotypes were defined as sequences sharing an identical inferred V gene, J gene, and CDR3 amino acid sequence. The percentage overlap between two repertoires was calculated by dividing the number of shared unique clonotypes by the size of the smaller repertoire. Three approaches were used to assess repertoire richness: RTK rarefaction, the Chao1 estimator, and Recon v2.1 estimates of unobserved clonotypes. Generation probabilities for all TCRbeta clonotypes obtained by the gDNA method from a handful of donors were computed using OLGA. The immuneACCESS repertoire file appears here via TCRdb, limited to in-frame rearrangements. These files lack a portion of the clones; in checked studies, under half of the deficit traces to unresolved V genes, and the cause of the others is not known. For V, J and clone size, that table is used; D and trimming come from the DNA. This sample holds millions of clones; 85% to 95% were observed only once. Roughly 0.13% of the sample rests with the top ten.

Overall study results and their limits: Rarefaction of sorted-subset datasets indicated incomplete sequencing despite the large sequencing depth. The small number of donors limited the genetic and exposure-history diversity represented. Sampling was limited to blood, and TCR repertoires in tissue likely differ from TCR repertoires in blood. Across several donors, approximately 5% of naive CD4, roughly 3.5% of naive CD8, 2% to 2.5% of memory CD4, and approximately 0.4% of memory CD8 clonotypes were shared. Compared with non-shared clonotypes, clonotypes shared by all four sorted-subset donors had higher generation probabilities. Naive subsets generally had larger estimated clonotype richness than memory subsets. Pairwise subsampling indicated that sequencing depth was expected to affect the degree of clonotype sharing among donors.

As to this clone: This receptor's antigen is unknown. No base qualities exist here, and no much larger clone lies one base off it.

The donors were healthy, HIV-negative adults with no recently reported acute infections or vaccinations. Every donor was a Caucasian adult living in Nashville, Tennessee, USA. Magnetic negative selection was used to enrich CD4+ T cells, after which naive cells were positively selected on CD45RA and the negative fraction became the memory subset. After blood collection by leukapheresis, PBMCs were isolated using Ficoll-Histopaque density gradient centrifugation and then cryopreserved in the vapor phase of liquid nitrogen. Purity and quantity of every magnetically sorted T cell population were checked by analytical flow cytometry. From each sorted fraction, genomic DNA was isolated and quantified by UV absorbance on a Nanodrop 2000c.

The sequence links TRBV2 to TRBJ2-7, with 9 bases aligning to TRBD2. This TCR derives from a man between 18 and 29 years old in good health. Sequencing was done on a sample of naive CD4+ T cells sorted from blood. The cell subset or site label of this sample denotes: CD45RA+ positively selected. The base sequence is TGTGCCAGCAGTAATACCGGGACTAGCTACTACGAGCAGTACTTC. Translated, it reads CASSNTGTSYYEQYF.